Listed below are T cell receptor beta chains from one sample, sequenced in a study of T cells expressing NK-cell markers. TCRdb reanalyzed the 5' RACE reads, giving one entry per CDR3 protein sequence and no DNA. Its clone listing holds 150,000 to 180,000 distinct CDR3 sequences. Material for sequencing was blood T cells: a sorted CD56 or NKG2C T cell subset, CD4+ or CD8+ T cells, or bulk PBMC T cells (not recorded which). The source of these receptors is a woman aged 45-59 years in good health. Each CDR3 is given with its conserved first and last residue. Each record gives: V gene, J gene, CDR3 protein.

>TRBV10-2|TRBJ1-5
CASALGGSNQPQHF
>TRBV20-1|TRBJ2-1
CSARVLPLSNEQFF
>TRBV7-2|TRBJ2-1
CASIDSSYNEQFF
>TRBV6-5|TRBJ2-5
CASSVRDRHGETQYF
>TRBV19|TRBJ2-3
CASSIDLESPFTDTQYF
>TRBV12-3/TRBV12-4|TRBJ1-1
CASSYDRGTEAFF
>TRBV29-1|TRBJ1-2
CSVVGDRGYGYTF
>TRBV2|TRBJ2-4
CASSEKGFAKNIQYF
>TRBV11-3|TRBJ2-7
CASSPHSPGTGYEQYF
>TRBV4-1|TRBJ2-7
CASSQVGASSYEQYF
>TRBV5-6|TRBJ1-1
CASLTGNTEAFF
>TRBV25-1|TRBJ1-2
CASSDLDTSFYGYTF
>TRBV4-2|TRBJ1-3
CASSQDRQGAGNTIYF
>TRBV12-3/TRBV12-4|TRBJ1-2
CASSYGTGGFSGYTF
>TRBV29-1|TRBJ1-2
CSATGPPNYGYTF
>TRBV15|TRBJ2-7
CATSRDQGGAAHLYEQYF
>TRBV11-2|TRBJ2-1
CASSSLAPKGNEQFF
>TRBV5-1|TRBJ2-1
CASSFTGSYNEQFF
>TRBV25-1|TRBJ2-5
CASSELLAGEEETQYF
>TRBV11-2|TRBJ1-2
CASSLEGGTFYGYTF
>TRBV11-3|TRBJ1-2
CASSFRGSYGYTF
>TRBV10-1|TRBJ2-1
CASGRTNEQFF
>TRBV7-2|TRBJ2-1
CASSLWEGTEQFF
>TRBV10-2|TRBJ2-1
CATTSGYDNEQFF
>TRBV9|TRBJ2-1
CASSAEAGSPYNEQFF
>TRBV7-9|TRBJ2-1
CASSPPGGIRDEQFF
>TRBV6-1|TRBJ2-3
CASSEVHGGTDTQYF